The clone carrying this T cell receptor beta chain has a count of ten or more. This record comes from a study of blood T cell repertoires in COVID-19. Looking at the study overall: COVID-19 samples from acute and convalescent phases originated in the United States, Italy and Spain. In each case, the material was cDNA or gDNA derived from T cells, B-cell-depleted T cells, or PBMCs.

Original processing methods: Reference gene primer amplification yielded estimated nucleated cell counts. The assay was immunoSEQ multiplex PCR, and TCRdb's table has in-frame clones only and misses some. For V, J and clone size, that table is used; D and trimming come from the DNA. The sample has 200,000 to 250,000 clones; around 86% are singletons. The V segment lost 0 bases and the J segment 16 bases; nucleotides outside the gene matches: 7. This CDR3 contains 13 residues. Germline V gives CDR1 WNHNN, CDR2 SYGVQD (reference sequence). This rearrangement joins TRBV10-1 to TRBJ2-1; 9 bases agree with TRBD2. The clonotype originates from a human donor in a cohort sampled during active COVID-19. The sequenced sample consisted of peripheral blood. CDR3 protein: CASSESFAGGPFF. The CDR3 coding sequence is TGCGCCAGCAGTGAGTCGTTTGCGGGAGGGCCTTTCTTC.